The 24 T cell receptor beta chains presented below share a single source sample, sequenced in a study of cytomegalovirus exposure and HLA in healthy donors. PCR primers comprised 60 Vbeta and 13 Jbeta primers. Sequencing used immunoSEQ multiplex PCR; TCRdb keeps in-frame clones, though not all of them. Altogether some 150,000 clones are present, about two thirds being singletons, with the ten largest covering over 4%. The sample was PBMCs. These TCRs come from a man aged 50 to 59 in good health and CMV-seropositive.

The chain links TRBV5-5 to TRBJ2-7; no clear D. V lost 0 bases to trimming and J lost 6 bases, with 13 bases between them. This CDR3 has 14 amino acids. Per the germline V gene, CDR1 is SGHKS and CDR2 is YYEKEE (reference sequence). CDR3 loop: CASSLDPYPIEQYF. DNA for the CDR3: TGTGCCAGCAGCTTGGACCCCTACCCTATCGAGCAGTACTTC.

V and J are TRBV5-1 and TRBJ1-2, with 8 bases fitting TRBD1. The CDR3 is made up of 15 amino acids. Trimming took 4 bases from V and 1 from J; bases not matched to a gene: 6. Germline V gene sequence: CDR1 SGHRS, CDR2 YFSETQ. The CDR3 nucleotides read TGCGCCAGCAGCCAGGACAGGGACTATAACTATGGCTACACCTTC. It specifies CASSQDRDYNYGYTF.

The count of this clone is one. The CDR3 spells CASSLTGGNSPLHF. CDR3 coding DNA: TGTGCCAGCAGTTTAACTGGGGGGAATTCACCCCTCCACTTT. V and J are TRBV6-5 and TRBJ1-6, with a weak D call TRBD1 (5 bases). Between the trimmed V and J ends, which lost 4 bases and 7 bases, there was a span of 11 bases. The CDR3 covers 14 residues. Germline loops: CDR1 MNHEY, CDR2 SVGAGI.

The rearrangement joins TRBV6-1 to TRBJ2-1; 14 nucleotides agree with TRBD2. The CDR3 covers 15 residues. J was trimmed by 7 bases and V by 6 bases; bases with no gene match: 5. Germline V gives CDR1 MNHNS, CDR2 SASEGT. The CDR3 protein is CASRGLAGVRNEQFF. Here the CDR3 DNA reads TGTGCCAGCAGGGGACTAGCGGGAGTTCGAAATGAGCAGTTCTTC.

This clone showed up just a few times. CDR3 nucleotide sequence: TGCAGCGTTGAAACCCAGATTAATGAAAAACTGTTTTTT. Translated, it gives CSVETQINEKLFF. The chain is built from TRBV29-1 and TRBJ1-4, with unresolved D. This CDR3 region has 13 residues. CDR1 is SQVTM and CDR2 is ANQGSEA in the germline V gene. The germline V and J ends were trimmed by 2 bases and 4 bases, with 8 bases remaining between them.

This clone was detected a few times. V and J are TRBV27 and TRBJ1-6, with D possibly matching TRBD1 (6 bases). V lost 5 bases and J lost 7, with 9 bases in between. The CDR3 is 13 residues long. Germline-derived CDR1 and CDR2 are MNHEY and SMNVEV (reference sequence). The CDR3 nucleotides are TGTGCCAGCAGTGGACAGCGAAATTCACCCCTCCACTTT. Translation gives CASSGQRNSPLHF.

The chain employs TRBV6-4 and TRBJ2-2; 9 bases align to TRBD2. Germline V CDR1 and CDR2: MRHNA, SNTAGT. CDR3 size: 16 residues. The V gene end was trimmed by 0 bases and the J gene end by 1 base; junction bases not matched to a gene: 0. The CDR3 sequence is CASSDSTSGNTGELFF. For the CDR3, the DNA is TGTGCCAGCAGTGACTCGACTAGCGGGAACACCGGGGAGCTGTTTTTT.

CDR3 in DNA: TGTGCCAGCTCACCCAACCTTAGCGGGTTAAACGCGAACACCGGGGAGCTGTTTTTT. Its protein is CASSPNLSGLNANTGELFF. The chain is built from TRBV18 and TRBJ2-2; 7 bases fit TRBD2. CDR1 is KGHSH and CDR2 is LQKENI in the germline V gene. After removal of 3 bases from V and 0 bases from J, the junction contained 13 bases not matched to a gene. The CDR3 is 19 amino acids. The variable domain in full, completed from reference TRBV18 and TRBJ2-2, reads NAGVMQNPRHLVRRRGQEARLRCSPMKGHSHVYWYRQLPEEGLKFMVYLQKENIIDESGMPKERFSAEFPKEGPSILRIQQVVRGDSAAYFCASSPNLSGLNANTGELFFGEGSRLTVL.

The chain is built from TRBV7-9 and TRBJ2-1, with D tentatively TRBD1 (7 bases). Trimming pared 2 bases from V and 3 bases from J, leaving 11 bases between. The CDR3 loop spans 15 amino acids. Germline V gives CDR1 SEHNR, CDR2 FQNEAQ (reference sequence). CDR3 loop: CASSLQGGVYNEQFF. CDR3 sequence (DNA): TGTGCCAGCAGCTTACAGGGGGGTGTCTACAATGAGCAGTTCTTC.

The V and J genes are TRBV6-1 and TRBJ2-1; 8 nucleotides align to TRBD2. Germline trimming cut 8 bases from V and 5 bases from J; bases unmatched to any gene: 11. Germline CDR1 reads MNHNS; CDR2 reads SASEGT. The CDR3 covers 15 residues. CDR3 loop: CASLAGRGADNEQFF. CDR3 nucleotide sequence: TGTGCCAGCCTGGCAGGGCGGGGGGCTGACAATGAGCAGTTCTTC.

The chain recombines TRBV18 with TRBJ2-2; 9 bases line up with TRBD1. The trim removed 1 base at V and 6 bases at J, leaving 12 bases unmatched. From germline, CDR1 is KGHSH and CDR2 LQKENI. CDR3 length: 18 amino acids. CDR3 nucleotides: TGTGCCAGCTCACCACTAATGACGTCGACAGGGGGGTCCGGGGAGCTGTTTTTT. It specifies CASSPLMTSTGGSGELFF.

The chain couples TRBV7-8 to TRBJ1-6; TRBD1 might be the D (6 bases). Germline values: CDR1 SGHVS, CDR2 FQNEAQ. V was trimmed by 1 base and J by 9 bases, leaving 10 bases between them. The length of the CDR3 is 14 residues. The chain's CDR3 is CASSLEGGGSPLHF. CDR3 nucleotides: TGTGCCAGCAGCTTAGAGGGGGGGGGTTCACCCCTCCACTTT.

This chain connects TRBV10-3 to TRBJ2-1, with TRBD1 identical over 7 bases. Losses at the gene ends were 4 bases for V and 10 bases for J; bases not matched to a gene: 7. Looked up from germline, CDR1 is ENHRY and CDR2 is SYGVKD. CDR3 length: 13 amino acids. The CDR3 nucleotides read TGTGCCATCAGTGCCCAGGGGGTGGGCGAGCAGTTCTTC. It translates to CAISAQGVGEQFF.

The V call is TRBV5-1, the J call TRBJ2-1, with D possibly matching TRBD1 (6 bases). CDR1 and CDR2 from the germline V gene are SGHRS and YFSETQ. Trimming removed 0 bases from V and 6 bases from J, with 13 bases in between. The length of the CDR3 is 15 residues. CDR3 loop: CASSLAGQMGNEQFF. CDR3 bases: TGCGCCAGCAGCTTGGCTGGACAGATGGGCAATGAGCAGTTCTTC.

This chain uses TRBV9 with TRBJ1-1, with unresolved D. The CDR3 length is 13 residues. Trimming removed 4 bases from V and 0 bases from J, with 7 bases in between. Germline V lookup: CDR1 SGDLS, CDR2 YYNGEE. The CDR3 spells CASSSRMNTEAFF. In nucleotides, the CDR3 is TGTGCCAGCAGCTCCAGGATGAACACTGAAGCTTTCTTT.

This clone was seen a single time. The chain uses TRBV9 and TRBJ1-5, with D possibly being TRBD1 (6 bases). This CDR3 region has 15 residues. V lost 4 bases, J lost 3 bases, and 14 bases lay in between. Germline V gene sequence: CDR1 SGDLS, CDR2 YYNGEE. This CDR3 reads CASSRGDRFNQPQHF. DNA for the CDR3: TGTGCCAGCAGCAGGGGAGACAGGTTCAATCAGCCCCAGCATTTT.

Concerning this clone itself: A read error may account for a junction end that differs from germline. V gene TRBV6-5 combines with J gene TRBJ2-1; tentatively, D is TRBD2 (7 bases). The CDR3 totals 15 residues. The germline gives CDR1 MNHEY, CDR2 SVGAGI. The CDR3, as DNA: TGTGCCGGCAGCCCGGGGTGGGGGGGGCGCAATGAGCAGTTCTTC. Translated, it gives CAGSPGWGGRNEQFF.

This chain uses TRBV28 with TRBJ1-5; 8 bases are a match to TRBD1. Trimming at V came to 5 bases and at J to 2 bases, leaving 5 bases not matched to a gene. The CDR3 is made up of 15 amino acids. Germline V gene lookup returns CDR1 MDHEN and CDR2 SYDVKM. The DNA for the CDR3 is TGTGCCAGCAGTACACCGACAGGGGGCAATCAGCCCCAGCATTTT. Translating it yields CASSTPTGGNQPQHF. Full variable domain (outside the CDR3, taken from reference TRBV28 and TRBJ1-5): DVKVTQSSRYLVKRTGEKVFLECVQDMDHENMFWYRQDPGLGLRLIYFSYDVKMKEKGDIPEGYSVSREKKERFSLILESASTNQTSMYLCASSTPTGGNQPQHFGDGTRLSIL.

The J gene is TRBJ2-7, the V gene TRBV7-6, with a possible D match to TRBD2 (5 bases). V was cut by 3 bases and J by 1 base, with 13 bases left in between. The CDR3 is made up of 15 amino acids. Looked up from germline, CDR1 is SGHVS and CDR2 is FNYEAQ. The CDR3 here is CASSLNLGISYEQYF. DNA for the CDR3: TGTGCCAGCAGCTTGAATCTCGGGATATCCTACGAGCAGTACTTC.

CDR3 protein: CASGGTTGINNQPQHF. CDR3 bases: TGTGCCAGCGGAGGAACAACGGGCATAAACAATCAGCCCCAGCATTTT. The chain has TRBV6-6 and TRBJ1-5, with D unclear. Germline V lookup: CDR1 MNHNY, CDR2 SVGAGI (reference sequence). The CDR3 has 16 amino acids. Trimming stripped 8 bases from V and 3 bases from J, with 20 bases between.

CDR3 amino acids: CASGTTGLGNTIYF. The CDR3 nucleotides are TGTGCCAGCGGGACGACAGGGCTCGGAAACACCATATATTTT. The chain carries TRBV11-3 and TRBJ1-3, with 7 bases fitting TRBD1. The CDR3 contains 14 residues. Germline V gene data show CDR1 as SGHNT and CDR2 as YENEEA. J lost 4 bases, V lost 8 bases, and 8 bases had no gene match.

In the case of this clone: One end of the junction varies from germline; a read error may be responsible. The CDR3 loop is CAGSIQSRAGANVLTF. In DNA, the CDR3 is TGTGCCGGTAGTATACAAAGCAGGGCTGGGGCCAACGTCCTGACTTTC. The chain recombines TRBV19 with TRBJ2-6; weak D call: TRBD1 (5 bases). The CDR3 spans 16 residues. In germline, CDR1 is LNHDA, CDR2 SQIVND (reference sequence). Looking up the rest from reference TRBV19 and TRBJ2-6 gives the full variable domain: DGGITQSPKYLFRKEGQNVTLSCEQNLNHDAMYWYRQDPGQGLRLIYYSQIVNDFQKGDIAEGYSVSREKKESFPLTVTSAQKNPTAFYLCAGSIQSRAGANVLTFGAGSRLTVL.

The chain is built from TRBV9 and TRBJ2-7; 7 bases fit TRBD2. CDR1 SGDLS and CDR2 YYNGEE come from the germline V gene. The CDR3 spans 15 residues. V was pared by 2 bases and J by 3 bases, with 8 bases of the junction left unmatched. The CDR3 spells CASSVGEGAVYEQYF. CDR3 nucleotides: TGTGCCAGCAGCGTGGGGGAGGGAGCGGTCTACGAGCAGTACTTC.

Here the CDR3 DNA reads TGTGCCAGCAGTTCGTTAGGGGGCGGAGGGACTGAAGCTTTCTTT. It specifies CASSSLGGGGTEAFF. The chain carries TRBV5-6 and TRBJ1-1; 7 positions agree with TRBD1. V lost 5 bases and J lost 5; bases outside the gene matches: 12. The CDR3 has 15 residues. Germline V gives CDR1 SGHDT, CDR2 YYEEEE.